This T cell receptor beta chain was recovered during a study of blood T cell repertoires in COVID-19. Repertoires were generated with immunoSEQ multiplex PCR, while TCRdb's copy carries only in-frame clones and drops some. The table records more than 250,000 clones, about 82% of them present only once. V lost 1 base to trimming and J lost 4 bases, with 9 bases between them. The germline gives CDR1 SGHNT, CDR2 YYREEE (reference sequence). The CDR3 length is 14 residues. The chain uses TRBV5-4 and TRBJ1-5; no clear D gene. The source material was peripheral blood. The source of this sequence is a woman aged 45-65 years with acute or convalescent COVID-19. The CDR3 is CASSLHGGNQPQHF. The CDR3 coding sequence is TGTGCCAGCAGCTTGCATGGAGGGAATCAGCCCCAGCATTTT.